The clone carrying this T cell receptor (beta chain) was recorded many times. The antigen remains undetermined. This record comes from a study of T cells in Graves' hyperthyroidism and ophthalmopathy. Regions amplified from RNA transcripts were the TCR beta CDR3 regions. During a first-round RT-PCR of the TCR CDR3, the HTBI primer set was used. TCRdb used MiXCR to reprocess the multiplex PCR reads, holding one entry per CDR3 protein. The sample records approximately 500,000 distinct CDR3 sequences, under 60% being singletons. The V and J ends lost 1 base and 0 bases respectively, with 9 bases between them. From germline, CDR1 is MNHNS and CDR2 SASEGT. The CDR3 is made up of 15 amino acids. Study outcomes and limitations: Stable hyperthyroidism was separated from ophthalmopathy by a model based on 13 V-J features. Most clonotypes expanded in the thyroid (above 0.001) were also present in blood.

Absent ophthalmopathy progression within 18 months defined stable Graves' hyperthyroidism. Exclusion followed for patients with uncontrolled infection, other autoimmune disease, pregnancy or lactation. The receptor was derived from a woman aged 18 to 35 with Graves' hyperthyroidism. The chain links TRBV6-1 to TRBJ1-1; D gene ambiguous. Material for sequencing was peripheral blood or thyroid tissue (not recorded which). The CDR3 spells CASSEGSGMNTEAFF. Written as DNA, the CDR3 is TGTGCCAGCAGTGAAGGCTCGGGAATGAACACTGAAGCTTTCTTT.